This TCR beta chain was profiled in a study of neurological immune-mediated disorders. CDR3 length: 14 amino acids. V gave up 0 bases and J gave up 7 bases, with 13 bases separating them. Germline lookup yields CDR1 LNHNV and CDR2 YYDKDF (reference sequence). TCRdb redid the calling of the 5' RACE reads with MiXCR, one entry per CDR3 protein. Here the sample spans 66,000 or so distinct CDR3 sequences, 4% to 6% being singletons. The V and J genes are TRBV15 and TRBJ2-7; D unclear. The clonotype comes from a woman aged 25 to 45 with multiple sclerosis. Sequenced input: PBMCs. CDR3 coding DNA: TGTGCCACCAGCAGAGACAGCTCCTCGAGTGAGCAGTACTTC. Residues: CATSRDSSSSEQYF. Looking up the rest from reference TRBV15 and TRBJ2-7 gives the full variable domain: DAMVIQNPRYQVTQFGKPVTLSCSQTLNHNVMYWYQQKSSQAPKLLFHYYDKDFNNEADTPDNFQSRRPNTSFCFLDIRSPGLGDTAMYLCATSRDSSSSEQYFGPGTRLTVT.